The 25 T cell receptor beta chains reported below all come from one sample, sequenced in a study of T cell clusters in autoimmune cytopenias. TRB was amplified from 250 ng of peripheral blood genomic DNA per sample. Multiplex touch-down PCR amplified TRB using TRB-A and TRB-B pools in one tube. With the multiplex PCR reads reprocessed, TCRdb shows one record per CDR3 protein and no DNA. This repertoire includes 3,000 or so distinct CDR3 sequences. Sample: peripheral blood. The receptors were gathered from a human donor with an autoimmune cytopenia or autoimmune hepatitis (not recorded which).

This clonotype registers medium-sized by frequency. The chain has TRBV6-5 and TRBJ1-6. Germline V gene data show CDR1 as MNHEY and CDR2 as SVGAGI. The CDR3 contains 18 residues. The CDR3 region is CASSYSGIRLEGDSPLHF.

The J gene is TRBJ1-1, the V gene TRBV30; TCRdb returns TRBD1, unconfirmable since there is no DNA. The CDR3 is 13 residues long. Per germline, CDR1 GTSNPN and CDR2 SVGIG (reference sequence). The CDR3 sequence is CASNRGMNTEAFF. Full variable domain (remainder filled in from reference TRBV30 and TRBJ1-1): SQTIHQWPATLVQPVGSPLSLECTVEGTSNPNLYWYRQAAGRGLQLLFYSVGIGQISSEVPQNLSASRPQDRQFILSSKKLLLSDSGFYLCASNRGMNTEAFFGQGTRLTVV.

Judged by frequency, this clonotype is medium-sized. This rearrangement joins TRBV12-3 or TRBV12-4 to TRBJ2-3; there is no DNA to check the TCRdb D call of TRBD1. This CDR3 is built from 15 residues. This CDR3 reads CASRRTGSPGDTQYF.

This clonotype shows up as medium-sized (0.01 to 0.1%) by frequency. The V and J genes are TRBV30 and TRBJ1-5; the TCRdb call, TRBD1, lacks DNA for checking. CDR1 GTSNPN and CDR2 SVGIG come from the germline V gene (reference sequence). This CDR3 comprises 15 residues. The CDR3 is CAWSGDDRTNQPQHF.

This clonotype is deemed medium-sized by its frequency. The chain is built from TRBV19 and TRBJ1-6. The germline gives CDR1 LNHDA, CDR2 SQIVND (reference sequence). CDR3 length: 17 residues. The CDR3 region is CASLKDGFSSYNSPLHF.

This clonotype is labeled medium-sized based on frequency. J is TRBJ2-1 and V is TRBV11-3; the D gene TCRdb calls, TRBD1, cannot be checked with no DNA. The CDR3 has 16 residues. Germline-derived CDR1 and CDR2 are SGHNT and YENEEA. CDR3 residues: CASSSHQGAFYNEQFF.

J is TRBJ2-2 and V is TRBV5-4; checking the TCRdb D call of TRBD1 is not possible without DNA. Germline CDR1 reads SGHNT; CDR2 reads YYREEE (reference sequence). This CDR3 is 14 amino acids long. CDR3 residues: CASSLGQGAGELFF.

This clonotype is identified as large from frequency. CDR3 residues: CASSLGTETYEQYF. The chain employs TRBV13 and TRBJ2-7; no DNA is available, so the TRBD1 call from TCRdb remains unchecked. The CDR3 spans 14 residues. Per the germline V gene, CDR1 is PRHDT and CDR2 is FYEKMQ (reference sequence).

This clonotype shows up as medium-sized by frequency. The chain carries TRBV30 and TRBJ2-5; the TCRdb D gene call, TRBD1, has no DNA to confirm it. Germline CDR1 is GTSNPN and CDR2 is SVGIG (reference sequence). The CDR3 is 13 residues long. CDR3: CAWSPDRAGAQYF.

The chain couples TRBV12-3 or TRBV12-4 to TRBJ2-7; TCRdb proposes TRBD1, but this gene call is untestable without DNA. The CDR3 contains 13 residues. This CDR3 is CASSPTASYEQYF.

This clonotype ranks as medium-sized in terms of frequency. V and J are TRBV12-3 or TRBV12-4 and TRBJ1-5; TCRdb's D gene call, TRBD1, goes unchecked for lack of DNA. The CDR3 is 14 residues long. This chain's CDR3 is CASSPGTPNQPQHF.

Frequency places this clonotype as medium-sized (0.01 to 0.1%). J is TRBJ1-1 and V is TRBV19; TCRdb returns TRBD1, unconfirmable since there is no DNA. This CDR3 comprises 15 residues. Germline V gene lookup returns CDR1 LNHDA and CDR2 SQIVND (reference sequence). CDR3 region: CASSRTPGAHTEAFF.

The CDR3 sequence: CASSNGRLNTEAFF. The chain joins TRBV19 to TRBJ1-1. CDR3 length equals 14 residues. In germline, CDR1 is LNHDA, CDR2 SQIVND (reference sequence).

By frequency, this clonotype is medium-sized. The chain has TRBV29-1 and TRBJ1-4; TCRdb lists TRBD1, though no DNA is available to test this call. CDR1 and CDR2 from the germline V gene are SQVTM and ANQGSEA. The CDR3 sequence is 13 residues long. CDR3 loop: CSANRDGNEKLFF.

The J gene is TRBJ1-5, the V gene TRBV5-6. The CDR3 contains 18 residues. Germline V gene data show CDR1 as SGHDT and CDR2 as YYEEEE. CDR3 amino acids: CASSLRGTAPYSNQPQHF.

The chain combines TRBV18 with TRBJ1-4. Germline V gives CDR1 KGHSH, CDR2 LQKENI. The CDR3 runs to 11 residues. The CDR3 sequence: CASSPGEKLFF.

V is TRBV5-6 and J is TRBJ1-2. CDR1 is SGHDT, CDR2 YYEEEE, per germline. CDR3 length equals 15 residues. CDR3 loop: CASSFSPGTFYGYTF.

This clonotype is medium-sized by frequency. The rearrangement joins TRBV13 to TRBJ1-2; absent DNA, TCRdb's TRBD1 call cannot be checked. Germline V gene sequence: CDR1 PRHDT, CDR2 FYEKMQ (reference sequence). CDR3 length: 14 residues. The chain's CDR3 is CASSYGTEEDGYTF.

This clonotype ranks as medium-sized in terms of frequency. The chain combines TRBV11-3 with TRBJ2-5. CDR3 length: 15 amino acids. CDR1 and CDR2 (germline): SGHNT, YENEEA. The CDR3 reads CASSLFGSYQETQYF.

The chain couples TRBV11-3 to TRBJ2-3; TCRdb gives TRBD2 as the D gene, but with no DNA this cannot be confirmed. Germline V CDR1 and CDR2: SGHNT, YENEEA. The CDR3 has 15 amino acids. CDR3: CASSLSAGGSDTQYF. The full variable domain, with the rest looked up from reference TRBV11-3 and TRBJ2-3, is EAGVVQSPRYKIIEKKQPVAFWCNPISGHNTLYWYLQNLGQGPELLIRYENEEAVDDSQLPKDRFSAERLKGVDSTLKIQPAELGDSAVYLCASSLSAGGSDTQYFGPGTRLTVL.

This clonotype is called medium-sized based on its frequency. V and J are TRBV27 and TRBJ2-7; TCRdb calls TRBD1, which cannot be checked without DNA. This CDR3 has 13 residues. CDR1 is MNHEY, CDR2 SMNVEV, per germline (reference sequence). CDR3 amino acids: CASSNRGGYEQYF.

The chain links TRBV19 to TRBJ2-3. Germline assignment: CDR1 LNHDA and CDR2 SQIVND (reference sequence). This CDR3 spans 13 amino acids. The CDR3 spells CASSIARTDTQYF.

By frequency, this clonotype registers medium-sized. The chain carries TRBV19 and TRBJ2-7; the TCRdb call, TRBD2, lacks DNA for checking. This CDR3 has 14 residues. Germline CDR1 reads LNHDA; CDR2 reads SQIVND (reference sequence). The CDR3 sequence is CASSLSRRNGEQYF.

This clonotype is called medium-sized based on its frequency. The genes are TRBV13 and TRBJ2-5. CDR1 and CDR2 from the germline V gene are PRHDT and FYEKMQ (reference sequence). This CDR3 comprises 12 residues. The CDR3 spells CASSAAQETQYF.

Measured by frequency, this clonotype is medium-sized. The CDR3: CASSPQEPYEQYF. This chain uses TRBV6-5 with TRBJ2-7. CDR1 and CDR2 from the germline V gene are MNHEY and SVGAGI. There are 13 residues in the CDR3.